Listed here are 6 T cell receptor beta chains from one sample, sequenced in a study of neurological immune-mediated disorders. Time point noted: longitudinal time-point 2. TCRdb called the 5' RACE reads again in MiXCR, with one record for every CDR3 protein. The sample has tens of thousands of distinct CDR3 sequences; over 10% are singletons. The sequencing sample was made of PBMCs. All receptors come from a female donor with HTLV-1-associated myelopathy (HAM/TSP).

The sample holds many counts of this clonotype. The chain employs TRBV7-2 and TRBJ2-1; TRBD1 aligns across 8 bases. The V gene end was trimmed by 2 bases and the J gene end by 4 bases; junction bases not matched to a gene: 4. Germline V gives CDR1 SGHTA, CDR2 FQGNSA. The CDR3 is 15 amino acids. The CDR3 region is CASSLLRGLYNEQFF. CDR3 DNA: TGTGCCAGCAGCTTACTCAGGGGGCTATACAATGAGCAGTTCTTC.

This clonotype has a count of ten or more. The V gene is TRBV10-3, the J gene TRBJ2-1; D is ambiguous. V was trimmed by 2 bases and J by 5 bases, leaving 4 bases between them. The CDR3 has 12 residues. Looked up from germline, CDR1 is ENHRY and CDR2 is SYGVKD. CDR3 protein: CAISEVDNEQFF. As DNA, the CDR3 is TGTGCCATCAGTGAGGTAGACAATGAGCAGTTCTTC.

This clonotype was seen repeatedly, ten times or more. The chain employs TRBV7-8 and TRBJ2-1; 14 bases are shared with TRBD2. Germline assignment: CDR1 SGHVS and CDR2 FQNEAQ. V dropped 4 bases and J dropped 2; count of bases not matched to a gene: 7. The CDR3 extends over 18 amino acids. CDR3 protein: CASSSRTSGGYTYNEQFF. In DNA form, the CDR3 reads TGTGCCAGCAGCTCTCGGACTAGCGGGGGGTATACCTACAATGAGCAGTTCTTC.

This clonotype was recorded at least ten times. The V gene is TRBV5-1, the J gene TRBJ2-3; TRBD1 is a possible D gene (7 bases). Between the trimmed V and J ends, which lost 3 bases and 5 bases, there was a span of 10 bases. CDR3 length equals 13 residues. Germline-derived CDR1 and CDR2 are SGHRS and YFSETQ. The CDR3 DNA follows: TGCGCCAGCAGCTCGCAGGGGGGAGATACGCAGTATTTT. Translated: CASSSQGGDTQYF.

The genes are TRBV20-1 and TRBJ2-1, with D unresolved. Germline V lookup: CDR1 DFQATT, CDR2 SNEGSKA (reference sequence). The V gene lost 5 bases and the J gene lost 0 bases, with 23 bases spanning the gap. This CDR3 has 18 amino acids. CDR3 amino acids: CSAQDAPHHSSSYNEQFF. The CDR3 nucleotides read TGCAGTGCTCAAGACGCACCCCATCACTCAAGCTCCTACAATGAGCAGTTCTTC.

This clonotype was observed many times. V is TRBV6-5 and J is TRBJ2-7; tentative D call: TRBD2 (5 bases). The V gene's germline CDR1 is MNHEY and CDR2 SVGAGI. V lost 0 bases, J lost 5 bases, and 17 bases lay in between. The CDR3 contains 16 residues. The CDR3 DNA is TGTGCCAGCAGTTACTCTTCGGGGTATGAGGCCGACGAGCAGTACTTC. This translates into CASSYSSGYEADEQYF.